Each of the 5 T cell receptor beta chains below was sequenced from the same sample in a study of ipilimumab plus nivolumab after autologous stem cell transplantation. TCRdb keeps only in-frame clones here, not all; method: immunoSEQ multiplex PCR. The sample carries 8,500 to 11,000 clones, approximately 81% recorded once. Sequences were derived from PBMCs, sampled in a trial of ipilimumab plus nivolumab as post-transplant consolidation. These receptors were taken from a male donor with diffuse large B-cell lymphoma.

This clone was counted a few times. This rearrangement joins TRBV18 to TRBJ2-3, with 11 nucleotides matching TRBD1. The V and J ends lost 5 bases and 5 bases, in that order; junction bases with no gene match: 6. The germline V gene encodes CDR1 KGHSH and CDR2 LQKENI. The CDR3 length is 15 residues. This CDR3 is CASSRTGGEGDTQYF. CDR3 bases: TGTGCCAGCTCAAGGACAGGGGGCGAAGGAGATACGCAGTATTTT.

This chain links TRBV5-6 with TRBJ2-1, with 9 nucleotides matching TRBD2. This CDR3 region has 14 residues. Germline V lookup: CDR1 SGHDT, CDR2 YYEEEE. The V segment lost 1 base and the J segment 9 bases; nucleotides outside the gene matches: 5. This CDR3 is CASSLPAGGAEQFF. The CDR3 region has the DNA TGTGCCAGCAGCTTGCCAGCGGGGGGTGCTGAGCAGTTCTTC.

The chain carries TRBV5-4 and TRBJ1-1; D not certain. Trimming stripped 4 bases from V and 3 bases from J, with 19 bases between. The germline CDR1 and CDR2 sequences are SGHNT and YYREEE (reference sequence). There are 16 residues in the CDR3. The CDR3 DNA is TGTGCCAGCAGCCTCGAACTATATCAAACAGACACTGAAGCTTTCTTT. Translating gives CASSLELYQTDTEAFF. The entire variable domain, with the rest obtained from reference TRBV5-4 and TRBJ1-1, is as follows: ETGVTQSPTHLIKTRGQQVTLRCSSQSGHNTVSWYQQALGQGPQFIFQYYREEENGRGNFPPRFSGLQFPNYSSELNVNALELDDSALYLCASSLELYQTDTEAFFGQGTRLTVV.

CDR3 sequence: CASSPPPGIYNEQFF. The CDR3, as DNA: TGTGCCAGCTCACCACCACCCGGGATCTACAATGAGCAGTTCTTC. This rearrangement joins TRBV18 to TRBJ2-1; a possible D gene is TRBD2 (5 bases). The CDR3 contains 15 residues. The V gene's germline CDR1 is KGHSH and CDR2 LQKENI. With 0 bases removed from V and 3 bases from J, the gap between germline ends came to 9 bases.

This clone was found once. This rearrangement joins TRBV4-3 to TRBJ1-1; D is unresolved. This CDR3 has 15 amino acids. The germline V gene has CDR1 LGHNA and CDR2 YSLEER. Trimming removed 0 bases at V and 4 bases at J, with 12 bases between. The CDR3 sequence is CASSQDLWDATEAFF. The CDR3, as DNA: TGCGCCAGCAGCCAAGATCTATGGGATGCCACTGAAGCTTTCTTT.